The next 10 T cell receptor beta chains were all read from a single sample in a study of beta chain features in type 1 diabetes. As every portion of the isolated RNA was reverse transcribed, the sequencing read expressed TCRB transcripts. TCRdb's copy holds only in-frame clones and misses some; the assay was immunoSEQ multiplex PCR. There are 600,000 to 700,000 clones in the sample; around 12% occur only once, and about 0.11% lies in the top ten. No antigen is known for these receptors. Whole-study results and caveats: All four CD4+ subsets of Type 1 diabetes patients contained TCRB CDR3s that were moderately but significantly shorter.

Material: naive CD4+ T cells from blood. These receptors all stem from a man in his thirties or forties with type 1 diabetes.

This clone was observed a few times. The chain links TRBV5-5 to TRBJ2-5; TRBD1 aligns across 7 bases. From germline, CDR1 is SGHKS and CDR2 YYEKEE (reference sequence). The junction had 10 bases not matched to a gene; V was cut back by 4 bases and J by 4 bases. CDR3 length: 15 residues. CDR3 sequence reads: CASSEMTGYRETQYF. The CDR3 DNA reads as TGTGCCAGCAGCGAGATGACAGGGTATAGAGAGACCCAGTACTTC.

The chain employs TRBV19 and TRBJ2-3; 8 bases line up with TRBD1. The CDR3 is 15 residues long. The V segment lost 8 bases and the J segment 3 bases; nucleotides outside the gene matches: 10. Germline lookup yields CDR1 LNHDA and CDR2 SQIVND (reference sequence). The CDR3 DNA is TGTGCCAGTGGCCCAGGGGGCGCAAGGACAGATACGCAGTATTTT. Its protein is CASGPGGARTDTQYF.

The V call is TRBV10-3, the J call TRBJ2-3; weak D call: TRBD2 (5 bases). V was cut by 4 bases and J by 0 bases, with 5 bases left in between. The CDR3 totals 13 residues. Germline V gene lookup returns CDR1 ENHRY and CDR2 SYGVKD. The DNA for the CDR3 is TGTGCCATCAGTGCGGGGAGCACAGATACGCAGTATTTT. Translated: CAISAGSTDTQYF.

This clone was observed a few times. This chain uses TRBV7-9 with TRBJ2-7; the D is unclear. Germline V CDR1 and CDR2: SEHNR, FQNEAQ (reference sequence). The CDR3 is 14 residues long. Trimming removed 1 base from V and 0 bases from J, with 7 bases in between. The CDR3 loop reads CASSLVVDSYEQYF. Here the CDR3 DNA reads TGTGCCAGCAGCTTAGTGGTGGACTCCTACGAGCAGTACTTC.

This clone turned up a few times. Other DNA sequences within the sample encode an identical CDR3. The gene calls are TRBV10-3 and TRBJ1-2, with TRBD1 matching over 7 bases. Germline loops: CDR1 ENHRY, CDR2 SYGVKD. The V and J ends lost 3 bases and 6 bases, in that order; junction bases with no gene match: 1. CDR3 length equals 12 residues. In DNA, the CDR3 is TGTGCCATCAGTGAAACAGGGGATGGCTACACCTTC. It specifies CAISETGDGYTF.

The CDR3: CASSSRDTNYGYTF. CDR3 bases: TGTGCCAGCAGTTCACGGGACACGAATTATGGCTACACCTTC. The rearrangement links TRBV6-5 to TRBJ1-2; tentative D call: TRBD1 (6 bases). Germline V CDR1 and CDR2: MNHEY, SVGAGI. The length of the CDR3 is 14 residues. The V end was cut by 4 bases, the J end by 5 bases, with 14 bases between.

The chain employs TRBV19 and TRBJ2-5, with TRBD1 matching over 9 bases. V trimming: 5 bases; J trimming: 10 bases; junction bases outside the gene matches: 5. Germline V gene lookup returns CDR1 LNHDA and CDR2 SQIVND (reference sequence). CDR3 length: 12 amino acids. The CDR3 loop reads CASSDNRGHQYF. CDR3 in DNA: TGTGCCAGTAGTGATAACAGGGGGCACCAGTACTTC.

The CDR3 sequence: CASSLAVQEGYNEQFF. The CDR3 region has the DNA TGTGCCAGCAGCTTAGCGGTCCAAGAGGGGTACAATGAGCAGTTCTTC. This chain joins TRBV7-2 and TRBJ2-1, with D perhaps given as TRBD1 or TRBD2 (5 bases each). The CDR3 spans 16 residues. Germline V gene data show CDR1 as SGHTA and CDR2 as FQGNSA. V was trimmed by 0 bases and J by 4 bases, leaving 13 bases between them.

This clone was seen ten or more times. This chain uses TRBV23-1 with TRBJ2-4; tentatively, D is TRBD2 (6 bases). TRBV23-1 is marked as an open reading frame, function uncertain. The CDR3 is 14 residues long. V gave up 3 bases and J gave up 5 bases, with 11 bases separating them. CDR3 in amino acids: CASSHLRRENIQYF. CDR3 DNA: TGCGCCAGCAGTCATTTACGGAGGGAAAACATTCAGTACTTC.

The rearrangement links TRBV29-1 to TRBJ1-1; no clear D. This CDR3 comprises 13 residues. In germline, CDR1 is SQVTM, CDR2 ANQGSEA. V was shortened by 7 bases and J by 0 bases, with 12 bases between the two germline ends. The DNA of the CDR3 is TGCAGCGCCGGAGCCAGGTTGAACACTGAAGCTTTCTTT. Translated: CSAGARLNTEAFF.